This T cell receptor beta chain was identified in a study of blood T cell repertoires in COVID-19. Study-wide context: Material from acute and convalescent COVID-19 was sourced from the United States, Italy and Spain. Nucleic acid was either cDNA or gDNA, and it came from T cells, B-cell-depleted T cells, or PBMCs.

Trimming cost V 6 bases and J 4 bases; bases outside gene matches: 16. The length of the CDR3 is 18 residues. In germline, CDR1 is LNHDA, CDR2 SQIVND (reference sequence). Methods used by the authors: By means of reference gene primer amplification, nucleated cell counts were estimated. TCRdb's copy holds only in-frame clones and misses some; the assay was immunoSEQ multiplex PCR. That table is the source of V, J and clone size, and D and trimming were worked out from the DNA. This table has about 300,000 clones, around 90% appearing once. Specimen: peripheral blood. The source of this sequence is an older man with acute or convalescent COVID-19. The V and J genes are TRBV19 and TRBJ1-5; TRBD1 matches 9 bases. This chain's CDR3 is CASSGTGRVSIRNQPQHF. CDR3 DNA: TGTGCCAGTAGCGGGACAGGGAGAGTATCGATACGTAATCAGCCCCAGCATTTT.